This record concerns one T cell receptor beta chain sequence. Its antigen remains unknown. This sample stems from a study of shared clonotypes between healthy human individuals. Overall study results and limits: Owing to a small donor count, the genetic and exposure-history diversity represented was limited. The study found about 5% of naive CD4 clonotypes shared across a handful of donors.

Samples underwent the assay at deep level. In replicate PCRs of sorted subsets, around 0.2 ug DNA, about 29,000 T cell genomes, was used. Produced via immunoSEQ multiplex PCR; TCRdb's table is partial and in-frame only. Here the sample spans 900,000 to 1,200,000 clones, approximately 80% being singletons. The TCR comes from a man between 18 and 35 years old in good health. Some clones in this sample may be carry-over from other donors' samples. The sample comprised memory CD4+ T cells from PBMCs. As for subset: CD45RA-negative fraction.

CDR3 in amino acids: CAWSRDRGYEQYF. The CDR3 nucleotides read TGTGCCTGGAGTCGGGACAGGGGGTACGAGCAGTACTTC. The rearrangement links TRBV30 to TRBJ2-7; TRBD1 agrees at 11 bases. With V trimmed by 2 bases and J by 4 bases, 1 base remained unmatched. The V gene's germline CDR1 is GTSNPN and CDR2 SVGIG (reference sequence). The CDR3 runs to 13 residues.